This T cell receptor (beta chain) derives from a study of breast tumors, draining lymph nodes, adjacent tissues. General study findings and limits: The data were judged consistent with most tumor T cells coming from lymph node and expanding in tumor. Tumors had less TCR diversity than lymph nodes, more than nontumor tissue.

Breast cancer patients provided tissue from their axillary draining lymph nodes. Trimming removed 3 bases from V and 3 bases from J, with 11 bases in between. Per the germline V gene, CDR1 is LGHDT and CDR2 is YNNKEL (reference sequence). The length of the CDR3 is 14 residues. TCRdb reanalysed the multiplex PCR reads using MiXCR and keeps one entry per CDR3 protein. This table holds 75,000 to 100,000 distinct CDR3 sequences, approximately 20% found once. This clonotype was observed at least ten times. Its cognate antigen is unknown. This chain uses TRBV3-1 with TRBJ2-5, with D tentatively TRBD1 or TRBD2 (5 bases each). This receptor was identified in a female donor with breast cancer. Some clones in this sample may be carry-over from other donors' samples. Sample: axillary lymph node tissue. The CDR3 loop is CASSQGVAEETQYF. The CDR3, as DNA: TGTGCCAGCAGCCAGGGGGTGGCAGAAGAGACCCAGTACTTC.